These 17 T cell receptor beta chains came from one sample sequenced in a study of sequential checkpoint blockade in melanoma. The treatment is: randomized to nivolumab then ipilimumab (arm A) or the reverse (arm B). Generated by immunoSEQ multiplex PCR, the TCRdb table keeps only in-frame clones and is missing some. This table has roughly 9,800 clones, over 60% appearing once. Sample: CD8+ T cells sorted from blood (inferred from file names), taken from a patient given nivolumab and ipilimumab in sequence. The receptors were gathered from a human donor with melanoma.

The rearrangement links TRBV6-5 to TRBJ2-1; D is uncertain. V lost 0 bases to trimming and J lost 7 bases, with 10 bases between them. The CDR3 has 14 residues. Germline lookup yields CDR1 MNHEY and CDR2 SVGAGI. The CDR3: CASSYSGRPNEQFF. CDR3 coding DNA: TGTGCCAGCAGTTACTCGGGCAGGCCAAATGAGCAGTTCTTC.

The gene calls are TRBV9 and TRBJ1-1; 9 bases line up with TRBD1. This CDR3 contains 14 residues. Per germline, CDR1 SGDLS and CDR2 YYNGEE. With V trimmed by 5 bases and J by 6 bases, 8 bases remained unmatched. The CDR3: CASSAGQGNSEAFF. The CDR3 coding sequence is TGTGCCAGCAGTGCGGGACAGGGAAACTCTGAAGCTTTCTTT. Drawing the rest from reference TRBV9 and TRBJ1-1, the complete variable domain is DSGVTQTPKHLITATGQRVTLRCSPRSGDLSVYWYQQSLDQGLQFLIQYYNGEERAKGNILERFSAQQFPDLHSELNLSSLELGDSALYFCASSAGQGNSEAFFGQGTRLTVV.

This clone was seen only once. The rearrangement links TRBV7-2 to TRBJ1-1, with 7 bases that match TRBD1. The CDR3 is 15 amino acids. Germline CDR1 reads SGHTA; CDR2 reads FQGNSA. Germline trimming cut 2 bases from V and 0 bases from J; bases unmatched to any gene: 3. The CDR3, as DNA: TGTGCCAGCAGCTTAAACAGGGGTTTGAACACTGAAGCTTTCTTT. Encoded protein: CASSLNRGLNTEAFF.

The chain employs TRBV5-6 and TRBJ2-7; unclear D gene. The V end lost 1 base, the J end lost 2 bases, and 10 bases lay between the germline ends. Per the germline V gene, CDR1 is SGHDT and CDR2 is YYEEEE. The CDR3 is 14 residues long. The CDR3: CASSLSGLTYEQYF. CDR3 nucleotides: TGTGCCAGCAGCTTGTCCGGGTTAACCTACGAGCAGTACTTC.

The CDR3 here is CASSYSNFYEQYF. CDR3 DNA: TGTGCCAGCAGTTACTCGAACTTCTACGAGCAGTACTTC. The rearrangement links TRBV6-5 to TRBJ2-7; D unresolved. Trimming removed 0 bases at V and 3 bases at J, with 6 bases between. The CDR3 length is 13 residues. Germline-derived CDR1 and CDR2 are MNHEY and SVGAGI.

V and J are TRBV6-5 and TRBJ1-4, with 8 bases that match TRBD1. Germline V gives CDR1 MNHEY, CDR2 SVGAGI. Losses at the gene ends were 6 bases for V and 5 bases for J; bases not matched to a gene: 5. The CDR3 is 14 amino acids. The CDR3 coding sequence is TGTGCCAGCAGGGGGACAGGACGGAATGAAAAACTGTTTTTT. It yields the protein CASRGTGRNEKLFF.

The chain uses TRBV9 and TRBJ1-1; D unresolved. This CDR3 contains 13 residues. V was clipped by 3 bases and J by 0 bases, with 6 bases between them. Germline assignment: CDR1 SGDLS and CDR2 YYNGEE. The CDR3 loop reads CASSARVNTEAFF. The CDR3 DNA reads TGTGCCAGCAGCGCGCGGGTGAACACTGAAGCTTTCTTT.

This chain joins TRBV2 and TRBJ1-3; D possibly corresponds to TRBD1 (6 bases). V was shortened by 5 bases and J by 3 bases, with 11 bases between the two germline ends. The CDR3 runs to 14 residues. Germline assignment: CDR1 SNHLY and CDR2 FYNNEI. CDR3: CASSPRQVGNTIYF. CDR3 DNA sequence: TGTGCCAGCAGTCCCCGACAGGTTGGAAACACCATATATTTT.

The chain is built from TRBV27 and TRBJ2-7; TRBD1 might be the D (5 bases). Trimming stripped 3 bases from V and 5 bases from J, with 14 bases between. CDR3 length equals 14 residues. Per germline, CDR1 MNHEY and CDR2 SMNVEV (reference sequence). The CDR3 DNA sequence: TGTGCCAGCAGTTTGGTGGGGCTTCGGAACGAGCAGTACTTC. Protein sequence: CASSLVGLRNEQYF.

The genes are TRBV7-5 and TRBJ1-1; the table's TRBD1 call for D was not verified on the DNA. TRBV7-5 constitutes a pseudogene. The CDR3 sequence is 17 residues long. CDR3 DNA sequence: TGTGCCAGCAGCTACTCGACTATAACAGGGATGGGCACTGAAGCTTTCTTT. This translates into CASSYSTITGMGTEAFF.

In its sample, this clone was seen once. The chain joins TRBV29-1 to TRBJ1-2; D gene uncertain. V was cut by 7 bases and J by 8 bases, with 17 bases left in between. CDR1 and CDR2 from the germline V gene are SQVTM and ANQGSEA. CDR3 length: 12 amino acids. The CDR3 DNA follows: TGCAGCGGAAACCTCGGGTCACGCGGCTACACCTTC. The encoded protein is CSGNLGSRGYTF. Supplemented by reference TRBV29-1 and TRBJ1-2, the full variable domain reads SAVISQKPSRDICQRGTSLTIQCQVDSQVTMMFWYRQQPGQSLTLIATANQGSEATYESGFVIDKFPISRPNLTFSTLTVSNMSPEDSSIYLCSGNLGSRGYTFGSGTRLTVV.

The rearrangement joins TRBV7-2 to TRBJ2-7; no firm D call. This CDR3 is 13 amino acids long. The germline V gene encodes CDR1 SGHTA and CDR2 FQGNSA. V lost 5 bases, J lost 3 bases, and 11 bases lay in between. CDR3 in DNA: TGTGCCAGCAGCCACAGAGCCTTCTACGAGCAGTACTTC. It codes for CASSHRAFYEQYF. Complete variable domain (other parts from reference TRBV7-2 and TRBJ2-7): GAGVSQSPSNKVTEKGKDVELRCDPISGHTALYWYRQSLGQGLEFLIYFQGNSAPDKSGLPSDRFSAERTGGSVSTLTIQRTQQEDSAVYLCASSHRAFYEQYFGPGTRLTVT.

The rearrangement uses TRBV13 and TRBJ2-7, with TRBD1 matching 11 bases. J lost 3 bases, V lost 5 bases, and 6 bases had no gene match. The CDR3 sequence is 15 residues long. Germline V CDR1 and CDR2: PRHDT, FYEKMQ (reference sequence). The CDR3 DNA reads TGTGCCAGCAGCACTACCGGGACAGGGGGCTACGAGCAGTACTTC. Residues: CASSTTGTGGYEQYF.

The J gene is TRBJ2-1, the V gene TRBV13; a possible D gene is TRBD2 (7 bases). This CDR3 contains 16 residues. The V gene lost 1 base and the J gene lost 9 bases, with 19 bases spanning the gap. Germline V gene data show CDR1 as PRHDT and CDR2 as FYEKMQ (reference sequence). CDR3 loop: CASSLVVGGPWGEQFF. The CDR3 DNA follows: TGTGCCAGCAGCTTAGTCGTGGGGGGGCCGTGGGGTGAGCAGTTCTTC.

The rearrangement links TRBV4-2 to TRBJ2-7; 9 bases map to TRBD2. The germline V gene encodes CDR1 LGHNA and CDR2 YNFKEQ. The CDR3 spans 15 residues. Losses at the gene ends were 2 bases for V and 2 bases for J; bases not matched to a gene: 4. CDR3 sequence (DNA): TGTGCCAGCAGCCAAACTAGCGGGCGCCCCTACGAGCAGTACTTC. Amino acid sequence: CASSQTSGRPYEQYF.

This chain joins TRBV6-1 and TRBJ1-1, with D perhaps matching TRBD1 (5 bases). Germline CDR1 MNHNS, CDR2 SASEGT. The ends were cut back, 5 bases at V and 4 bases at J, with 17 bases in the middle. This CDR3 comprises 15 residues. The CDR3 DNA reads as TGTGCCAGCAGTCCCGAACGGCGGGGGGTCACTGAAGCTTTCTTT. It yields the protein CASSPERRGVTEAFF.

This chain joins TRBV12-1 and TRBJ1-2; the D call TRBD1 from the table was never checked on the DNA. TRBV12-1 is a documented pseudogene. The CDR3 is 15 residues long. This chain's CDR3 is CASSFGQSSNYGYTF. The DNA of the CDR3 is TGTGCCAGCAGCTTCGGACAGTCGTCTAACTATGGCTACACCTTC.